This T cell receptor beta chain was found in a study of T cell changes during pregnancy in multiple sclerosis. Sequencing was performed with immunoSEQ multiplex PCR; in TCRdb, only in-frame clones are kept and a portion is missing. The sample has roughly 64,000 clones; 80% to 95% are singletons. The clonotype comes from a female donor in good health, enrolled as a control in a pregnancy study. Sample: peripheral blood, taken in the third trimester of pregnancy.

The CDR3 region is CAWGIGLGGETQYF. CDR3 DNA: TGTGCCTGGGGGATCGGACTCGGGGGAGAGACCCAGTACTTC. The chain carries TRBV30 and TRBJ2-5; D perhaps matches TRBD2 (6 bases). The CDR3 consists of 14 residues. V was shortened by 5 bases and J by 4 bases, with 17 bases between the two germline ends. In germline, CDR1 is GTSNPN, CDR2 SVGIG (reference sequence).